The present TCR beta chain was sequenced within a study of T cell responses to AZD1222 COVID-19 vaccine. The protocol was immunoSEQ multiplex PCR, while the TCRdb copy is restricted to in-frame clones and leaves out a portion. Of over 95,000 clones listed, 88% are singletons. The CDR3 totals 13 residues. CDR1 and CDR2 from the germline V gene are LNHDA and SQIVND (reference sequence). V was shortened by 5 bases and J by 7 bases, with 12 bases between the two germline ends. General study findings and limits: Only a handful of AZD1222 recipients, more than five in all, had baseline seropositivity. Donor demographics were predominantly white British with a female majority; clonal diversity may be underestimated.

In this sample, this clone turned up a few times. What it recognizes is unknown. The sequencing used peripheral blood, collected 28 days after the second AZD1222 dose. The sequence came from an adult who received the AZD1222 COVID-19 vaccine. This chain links TRBV19 with TRBJ1-5; D remains unclear. The CDR3 DNA reads TGTGCCAGTAGTCCTGGGGTTCGACAGCCCCAGCATTTT. It is translated as CASSPGVRQPQHF.